This T cell receptor beta chain came from a study of CXCR3-negative and CXCR3-positive naive CD8 T cells. Overall study: Some 130 million TRB reads were obtained in total, which works out to about 1.5 +/- 0.3 million per library. Study-wide findings and caveats: TRB CDR3s of CXCR3-positive naive cells were more hydrophobic than those of CXCR3-negative naive cells. Researchers reported similar TRBV-TRBJ usage in naive CXCR3-negative and CXCR3-positive cells, though memory differed. Memory CD8+ cells showed much lower diversity, while both naive subsets were comparably high.

Naive CD8+ T cells showed a CD45RO-CCR7+CD27+CD95- phenotype. Carrying UMI labels, the TRB cDNA libraries were prepared through 5' RACE. Each CDR3 protein gets one entry in TCRdb, which reprocessed the 5' RACE reads and gives no DNA. This listing includes roughly 100,000 distinct CDR3 sequences. This CDR3 contains 19 residues. Germline lookup yields CDR1 SGHTA and CDR2 FQGNSA. Details on this clonotype: The antigen is unknown.

The sample was naive CXCR3+ CD8+ T cells from blood. Subset reported: CD45RO-CCR7+CD27+CD95- naive CD8+ T cells expressing CXCR3 (TNR3+). The clonotype was recovered from a human donor in good health. Some clones in this sample may be carry-over from other donors' samples. The V gene is TRBV7-2, the J gene TRBJ2-2. The CDR3 loop is CASSSTLRTPRYWTGELFF.